This T cell receptor beta chain was sequenced for a study of beta chain features in type 1 diabetes. The overall study: The study examined roughly 100 million sorted cells across all samples.

The CDR3 has 16 amino acids. Unmatched junction bases numbered 10, after V lost 4 bases and J lost 2 bases. The germline gives CDR1 SGHNT, CDR2 YYREEE (reference sequence). The authors reverse transcribed all of the isolated RNA, so sequencing captured expressed TCRB transcripts. TCRdb's table, derived via immunoSEQ multiplex PCR, lists solely in-frame clones and lacks some. The sample yields under 800,000 clones, roughly 16% seen once. What was sequenced was naive CD4+ T cells from blood. This rearrangement joins TRBV5-4 to TRBJ2-7; 9 nucleotides align to TRBD1. The clonotype originates from a man aged 18 to 30 in good health. CDR3 nucleotide sequence: TGTGCCAGCAGCCCAAATGCCGGGACAGGGACCTACGAGCAGTACTTC. Its translation: CASSPNAGTGTYEQYF.